Reported below is one T cell receptor (beta chain). No antigen is known for it. Then a second PCR, running about 6 to 11 cycles, was carried out with a sample-barcoded 5' primer and a J-beta primer mix. TCRdb analysed the 5' RACE reads with MiXCR anew, one entry per CDR3 protein. The data hold approximately 730,000 distinct CDR3 sequences, with around 46% observed a single time. These data come from a study of blood T cells in healthy people across ages. Study-wide results and limits: It was found that TCR beta diversity correlated strongly with the percentage of naive T cells. More naive CD4+ cells and higher diversity were found in long-lived than in aged donors.

The sample providers were healthy Caucasian people from Russia, aged about 6 to 90. PBMCs, at least 6.5 million per sample, were isolated. V lost 5 bases to trimming and J lost 10 bases; unmatched junction nucleotides: 8. The CDR3 extends over 15 amino acids. CDR1 is MDHEN and CDR2 is SYDVKM in the germline V gene. This rearrangement joins TRBV28 to TRBJ1-6; TRBD1 matches at 10 bases. The sequenced sample consisted of blood. This TCR was recovered from a woman aged 55-70 years in good health. In DNA form, the CDR3 reads TGTGCCAGCAGTCCCCCGACAGGGGGCGTCTCACCCCTCCACTTT. Amino acid sequence: CASSPPTGGVSPLHF.